Listed here is a single T cell receptor (beta chain). As yet, its antigen is unknown. The data originate from a study of CD8 T cells in ankylosing spondylitis. Study outcomes and limitations: In ankylosing spondylitis blood, a motif of 7 to 9 highly homologous TCR beta variants appeared characteristic. Significant enrichment of disease-linked clones was reportedly seen in matched ankylosing spondylitis synovial fluid.

Each TCR beta library was made by quantitative 5'-RACE that incorporated molecular barcodes. Via MiXCR, TCRdb re-called the 5' RACE reads, giving one row per CDR3 protein. The sample includes about 140,000 distinct CDR3 sequences, roughly 8.8% of them seen just once. The receptor comes from a male donor with ankylosing spondylitis. Material: synovial fluid, either unsorted or a sorted T cell fraction (not recorded which).

The CDR3 loop is CASIFPGTNTEAFF. CDR3 sequence (DNA): TGCGCCAGCATTTTTCCCGGGACCAACACTGAAGCTTTCTTT. V and J are TRBV10-2 and TRBJ1-1; tentatively, D is TRBD1 (5 bases). V lost 7 bases and J 2 bases, leaving 14 bases between the germline ends. The CDR3 is made up of 14 amino acids. Germline V CDR1 and CDR2: WSHSY, SAAADI.